This TCR beta chain stems from a study of T cells in women clearing cervical HPV infection. The wider study: For cases, blood was sampled a median approximately 150 days after lesion detection, interquartile range roughly 80 to 230 days. Study-wide results and caveats: Controls had more TRBV6-7 (0.16%) than cases (approximately 0.11%). CIN3+ cases had significantly higher TCR richness than controls; evenness did not differ.

This CDR3 is 14 amino acids long. Per germline, CDR1 SGHTA and CDR2 FQGTGA. Only in-frame clones appear in the TCRdb table, and some are missing; sequencing was by immunoSEQ multiplex PCR. The sample's table shows around 23,000 clones. As to this clone: The antigen is not known. The sequenced fragment ends 3 residues before the CDR3 boundary, so the rest is inferred from the germline J gene.

This rearrangement joins TRBV7-3 to TRBJ2-3; a weak D match, TRBD1 (5 bases). The sample consisted of blood buffy coat. This receptor was identified in a woman aged 18 to 69 with a cervical HPV16 infection that either progressed to CIN3+ or cleared (not recorded which). The CDR3 bases that were read are TGTGCCAGCAGCTTAAGTTGGACAAGTGAGACG. Translation: CASSLSWTSET. The whole CDR3 sequence reads CASSLSWTSETQYF.